The 17 T cell receptor beta chains below all came from one sample that was sequenced in a study of cytomegalovirus exposure and HLA in healthy donors. Researchers ran the PCR with 60 Vbeta and 13 Jbeta primers. Generated by immunoSEQ multiplex PCR, the TCRdb table keeps only in-frame clones and is missing some. The data contain tens of thousands of clones, roughly two thirds of them singletons. The material sequenced was PBMCs. The source of these receptors is a human donor in good health.

The V call is TRBV7-2, the J call TRBJ1-6; 7 bases fit TRBD1. Germline assignment: CDR1 SGHTA and CDR2 FQGNSA. This CDR3 contains 12 residues. The J segment lost 12 bases and the V segment lost 2 bases, leaving 1 base of the junction unmatched. CDR3 protein: CASSLPGGPLHF. In nucleotides, the CDR3 is TGTGCCAGCAGCTTACCAGGGGGACCCCTCCACTTT.

The chain employs TRBV11-2 and TRBJ2-1; 9 positions match TRBD2. The CDR3 contains 17 residues. Germline trimming cut 6 bases from V and 6 bases from J; bases unmatched to any gene: 15. CDR1 is SGHAT, CDR2 FQNNGV, per germline. The CDR3 here is CASSPTTLGGGANEQFF. The CDR3 nucleotides are TGTGCCAGCAGTCCGACTACGCTCGGCGGGGGGGCCAATGAGCAGTTCTTC.

The chain joins TRBV7-2 to TRBJ1-6; 9 bases are shared with TRBD1. CDR1 and CDR2 from the germline V gene are SGHTA and FQGNSA. This CDR3 has 15 amino acids. V trimming: 5 bases; J trimming: 6 bases; junction bases outside the gene matches: 5. CDR3 DNA sequence: TGTGCCAGCAGCGGCAGGACAGGGGTTAATTCACCCCTCCACTTT. Its protein is CASSGRTGVNSPLHF.

This clone was observed a handful of times. The chain is built from TRBV7-9 and TRBJ2-2; D not resolved. The CDR3 spans 13 residues. The V gene lost 3 bases and the J gene lost 1 base, with 3 bases spanning the gap. CDR1 SEHNR and CDR2 FQNEAQ come from the germline V gene (reference sequence). Here the CDR3 DNA reads TGTGCCAGCAGCTTTCGGAACACCGGGGAGCTGTTTTTT. Its protein is CASSFRNTGELFF.

The V call is TRBV9, the J call TRBJ2-2; D remains ambiguous. The CDR3 has 14 amino acids. From germline, CDR1 is SGDLS and CDR2 YYNGEE. V was trimmed by 0 bases and J by 0 bases, leaving 3 bases between them. The CDR3: CASSVAPNTGELFF. CDR3 nucleotides: TGTGCCAGCAGCGTAGCTCCGAACACCGGGGAGCTGTTTTTT.

This clone was observed once. V is TRBV11-3 and J is TRBJ2-3; 8 bases map to TRBD1. The CDR3 totals 15 residues. In germline, CDR1 is SGHNT, CDR2 YENEEA. V was pared by 5 bases and J by 5 bases, with 9 bases of the junction left unmatched. The CDR3 sequence is CASSPGGPEGDTQYF. CDR3 DNA: TGTGCCAGCAGCCCAGGGGGCCCAGAAGGAGATACGCAGTATTTT.

The gene calls are TRBV5-1 and TRBJ1-1; possible D gene TRBD1, 6 bases. Germline V gives CDR1 SGHRS, CDR2 YFSETQ. The CDR3 totals 11 residues. The ends were cut back, 2 bases at V and 11 bases at J, with 10 bases in the middle. The CDR3 region has the DNA TGCGCCAGCAGCTTTGGACAGTGGGCTTTCTTT. It specifies CASSFGQWAFF.

The V and J genes are TRBV7-9 and TRBJ1-2; a weak D match, TRBD1 (5 bases). The V gene lost 11 bases and the J gene lost 6 bases, with 22 bases spanning the gap. The CDR3 is 14 amino acids. Germline V CDR1 and CDR2: SEHNR, FQNEAQ (reference sequence). In DNA, the CDR3 is TGTGCCGGCACTTACGTGCGGGGGTCGCATGGCTACACCTTC. This translates into CAGTYVRGSHGYTF. The variable domain in full, with the rest retrieved from reference TRBV7-9 and TRBJ1-2, is DTGVSQNPRHKITKRGQNVTFRCDPISEHNRLYWYRQTLGQGPEFLTYFQNEAQLEKSRLLSDRFSAERPKGSFSTLEIQRTEQGDSAMYLCAGTYVRGSHGYTFGSGTRLTVV.

This chain uses TRBV7-2 with TRBJ1-6; D might be TRBD1 (6 bases). V was cut by 0 bases and J by 1 base, with 7 bases left in between. Germline CDR1 reads SGHTA; CDR2 reads FQGNSA. This CDR3 has 16 amino acids. CDR3 bases: TGTGCCAGCAGCTTAGCTCAGGGGTCCTATAATTCACCCCTCCACTTT. Its protein is CASSLAQGSYNSPLHF.

This sequence joins TRBV15 and TRBJ2-3; 10 nucleotides line up with TRBD1. Germline V lookup: CDR1 LNHNV, CDR2 YYDKDF (reference sequence). The ends lost 2 bases at V and 2 bases at J; junction bases unmatched: 16. This CDR3 region has 20 residues. This CDR3 reads CATSRSVIYWTGGNTDTQYF. In DNA, the CDR3 is TGTGCCACCAGCAGATCGGTTATTTATTGGACAGGGGGGAACACAGATACGCAGTATTTT.

V and J are TRBV2 and TRBJ2-2, with TRBD1 matching over 8 bases. V shed 4 bases and J 7 bases; nucleotides not matched to a gene: 5. CDR3 length: 14 amino acids. CDR1 and CDR2 from the germline V gene are SNHLY and FYNNEI. CDR3 sequence (DNA): TGTGCCAGCAGTGCGACAGGGGTGAGCGGGGAGCTGTTTTTT. Its translation is CASSATGVSGELFF.

V is TRBV2 and J is TRBJ2-2; 7 bases match TRBD1. Unmatched junction bases numbered 10, after V lost 7 bases and J lost 5 bases. This CDR3 has 15 residues. Germline-derived CDR1 and CDR2 are SNHLY and FYNNEI. CDR3 region: CASKEGRGFTGELFF. The DNA for the CDR3 is TGTGCCAGCAAAGAGGGCAGGGGGTTTACCGGGGAGCTGTTTTTT.

This rearrangement joins TRBV7-2 to TRBJ1-6, with TRBD1 as a possible D gene (5 bases). This CDR3 region has 18 residues. Looked up from germline, CDR1 is SGHTA and CDR2 is FQGNSA. The germline V and J ends were trimmed by 1 base and 0 bases, with 13 bases remaining between them. Here the CDR3 reads CASSLDGHQSSYNSPLHF. The CDR3 DNA reads as TGTGCCAGCAGCTTAGATGGACACCAGAGCTCCTATAATTCACCCCTCCACTTT.

This clone appeared a single time. This chain connects TRBV5-6 to TRBJ2-4; 7 nucleotides agree with TRBD2. Trimming removed 0 bases from V and 4 bases from J; junction bases left unmatched: 4. The length of the CDR3 is 15 residues. Germline assignment: CDR1 SGHDT and CDR2 YYEEEE. CDR3 region: CASSLGRGVKNIQYF. DNA of the CDR3: TGTGCCAGCAGCTTGGGACGGGGGGTGAAAAACATTCAGTACTTC.

This clone appeared a single time. The chain couples TRBV7-9 to TRBJ2-2; perhaps TRBD1 as D (5 bases). The CDR3 sequence is 15 residues long. Trimming pared 6 bases from V and 3 bases from J, leaving 14 bases between. The germline gives CDR1 SEHNR, CDR2 FQNEAQ (reference sequence). CDR3 protein: CASSPSGFHTGELFF. DNA for the CDR3: TGTGCCAGCAGTCCCTCAGGGTTTCACACCGGGGAGCTGTTTTTT.

V gene TRBV9 combines with J gene TRBJ1-5; D not certain. This CDR3 region has 15 residues. Germline-derived CDR1 and CDR2 are SGDLS and YYNGEE. V was trimmed by 4 bases and J by 7 bases, leaving 18 bases between them. This CDR3 is CASSPEGQRGQPQHF. The CDR3 nucleotides are TGTGCCAGCAGCCCTGAGGGTCAACGAGGACAGCCCCAGCATTTT. Together with reference TRBV9 and TRBJ1-5, the CDR3 gives the full variable domain: DSGVTQTPKHLITATGQRVTLRCSPRSGDLSVYWYQQSLDQGLQFLIQYYNGEERAKGNILERFSAQQFPDLHSELNLSSLELGDSALYFCASSPEGQRGQPQHFGDGTRLSIL.

The rearrangement links TRBV5-4 to TRBJ2-7; 13 positions agree with TRBD2. Germline V gene data show CDR1 as SGHNT and CDR2 as YYREEE (reference sequence). With 5 bases clipped from V and 0 bases from J, the junction kept 17 bases outside the gene matches. The CDR3 covers 20 residues. This CDR3 reads CASSPAPRLAGGSYSYEQYF. The CDR3 DNA sequence: TGTGCCAGCAGTCCAGCCCCTCGACTAGCGGGGGGTTCCTACTCCTACGAGCAGTACTTC.